These 31 T cell receptor beta chains came from one sample sequenced in a study of kidney transplant recipient with SARS-CoV-2 infection. TCRdb re-called the reads with MiXCR, one entry per CDR3 protein. The data show some 220,000 distinct CDR3 sequences, more than 25% seen once. The sample was a blood sample, taken at baseline and on day 111 from a kidney transplant recipient. The receptors shown here come from a young adult male patient who had COVID-19 and was a kidney transplant recipient. Some T cells may trace back to the graft donor.

A note on this clonotype: Given the absence of the conserved phenylalanine or tryptophan at the CDR3 end, a read error is likely. The genes are TRBV2 and TRBJ2-1, with 8 bases matching TRBD2. This CDR3 comprises 15 residues. Per germline, CDR1 SNHLY and CDR2 FYNNEI. J was trimmed by 6 bases and V by 2 bases; bases with no gene match: 6. Written as DNA, the CDR3 is TGTGCCAGCAGTGAATGGACCAGCGGGAGCAATGAGCAGTTCCTC. It encodes CASSEWTSGSNEQFL.

Many counts were recorded for this clonotype. This chain uses TRBV7-9 with TRBJ1-2; D not resolved. This CDR3 comprises 17 residues. CDR1 and CDR2 (germline): SEHNR, FQNEAQ (reference sequence). Trimming left V 5 bases short and J 4 bases short, with 23 bases between. Here the CDR3 reads CASSGTKYHGKTYGYTF. The DNA for the CDR3 is TGTGCCAGCAGCGGAACGAAATACCATGGAAAGACCTATGGCTACACCTTC.

Many counts were recorded for this clonotype. The V call is TRBV3-1, the J call TRBJ2-2; D gene ambiguous. Per the germline V gene, CDR1 is LGHDT and CDR2 is YNNKEL (reference sequence). This CDR3 has 18 residues. Trimming cost V 4 bases and J 5 bases, with 23 bases left between them. CDR3 nucleotides: TGTGCCAGCAGCCGCATCGCTCCCATTTCAGGCTTGACCGGGGAGCTGTTTTTT. Encoded protein: CASSRIAPISGLTGELFF.

This clonotype occurred many times. This chain uses TRBV9 with TRBJ1-2, with 9 bases fitting TRBD1. Per the germline V gene, CDR1 is SGDLS and CDR2 is YYNGEE. The CDR3 runs 17 residues. Trimming at V came to 3 bases and at J to 0 bases, leaving 9 bases not matched to a gene. The CDR3 nucleotides read TGTGCCAGCAGCGCGCCCGGGACAGGGCTAACTAACTATGGCTACACCTTC. Translating it yields CASSAPGTGLTNYGYTF.

The table lists this clonotype with many counts. The J gene is TRBJ1-2, the V gene TRBV24-1, with no clear D. The CDR3 loop spans 17 amino acids. Per germline, CDR1 KGHDR and CDR2 SFDVKD. Trimming took off 6 bases at V and 4 bases at J, with 23 bases between the two ends. CDR3 coding DNA: TGTGCCACCAGTATGTGCGGTAGTACCAGAAAGACCTATGGCTACACCTTC. Protein sequence: CATSMCGSTRKTYGYTF.

This clonotype was seen at least ten times. J is TRBJ1-4 and V is TRBV2; D gene unclear. This CDR3 comprises 11 residues. Germline CDR1 SNHLY, CDR2 FYNNEI. V was shortened by 6 bases and J by 8 bases, with 7 bases between the two germline ends. The CDR3 region is CASSTIEKLFF. The CDR3 DNA sequence: TGTGCCAGCAGCACCATCGAAAAACTGTTTTTT.

As to this clonotype: A much larger clone sits a single nucleotide away, making a read error possible. The rearrangement links TRBV7-7 to TRBJ1-2, with D unresolved. This CDR3 is 17 amino acids long. The V end lost 4 bases, the J end lost 4 bases, and 22 bases lay between the germline ends. Germline values: CDR1 SSHAT, CDR2 FNYEAQ (reference sequence). CDR3 protein: CASSYHPKCRKTYGYTF. In nucleotides, the CDR3 is TGTGCCAGCAGCTACCACCCTAAGTGCCGAAAGACCTATGGCTACACCTTC.

Turning to this clonotype: A much larger clone is a single base away; this may be a read error. The chain joins TRBV29-1 to TRBJ1-1; D gene unclear. The germline CDR1 and CDR2 sequences are SQVTM and ANQGSEA. The CDR3 covers 13 residues. The DNA for the CDR3 is TGCGGCGTATTGAGGCAGTGGAACACTGAAGCTTTCTTT. It specifies CGVLRQWNTEAFF.

This clonotype was seen at least ten times. J is TRBJ1-1 and V is TRBV3-1; D remains ambiguous. This CDR3 has 17 amino acids. V was shortened by 3 bases and J by 4 bases, with 21 bases between the two germline ends. Germline V gene sequence: CDR1 LGHDT, CDR2 YNNKEL (reference sequence). The CDR3 bases are TGTGCCAGCAGCCATATAATTCCCATTTCAATTCGCACTGAAGCTTTCTTT. It codes for CASSHIIPISIRTEAFF.

This clonotype was seen repeatedly, ten times or more. This chain joins TRBV4-1 and TRBJ1-5; D remains ambiguous. The germline V and J ends were trimmed by 4 bases and 3 bases, with 16 bases remaining between them. CDR1 and CDR2 (germline): MGHRA, YSYEKL. The CDR3 contains 16 residues. This CDR3 is CASSPLFPALNQPQHF. CDR3 coding DNA: TGCGCCAGCAGCCCACTCTTCCCGGCTCTCAATCAGCCCCAGCATTTT.

With respect to this clonotype: This may be a read error: a much more frequent sequence differs by one nucleotide. The V call is TRBV9, the J call TRBJ1-2, with D tentatively TRBD1 (5 bases). Looked up from germline, CDR1 is SGDLS and CDR2 is YYNGEE. Trimming removed 7 bases at V and 8 bases at J, with 21 bases between. CDR3 length equals 14 residues. CDR3 residues: CASPPGPRLEGYTF. The CDR3 DNA reads TGTGCCAGCCCACCGGGACCGCGCCTCGAGGGCTACACCTTC.

A note on this clonotype: A much bigger clone sits one base away, suggesting this may be a read error. The chain carries TRBV5-1 and TRBJ1-2, with unresolved D. From germline, CDR1 is SGHRS and CDR2 YFSETQ. The CDR3 is made up of 16 amino acids. The CDR3 sequence: CVSYQESVRKTYGYTF. The CDR3 DNA sequence: TGCGTCAGCTATCAGGAATCGGTTCGAAAGACCTATGGCTACACCTTC.

Remarks on this clonotype: One base away lies a much larger clone, so this may be a sequencing read error. The chain carries TRBV7-6 and TRBJ1-1, with 8 bases lining up with TRBD1. Per germline, CDR1 SGHVS and CDR2 FNYEAQ. The CDR3 length is 14 residues. Germline trimming cut 8 bases from V and 1 base from J; bases unmatched to any gene: 6. CDR3 in amino acids: CASGGQGENTEAFF. Here the CDR3 DNA reads TGTGCCAGCGGCGGACAGGGTGAGAACACTGAAGCTTTCTTT.

Points on this clonotype: A single base separates this from a much larger clone, so it may be a read error. This chain links TRBV21-1 with TRBJ2-3. TRBV21-1 constitutes a pseudogene. The length of the CDR3 is 17 residues. The CDR3 sequence: CASSLAVATVMQDTQYF. The CDR3 DNA reads TGTGCCAGCAGCCTTGCAGTAGCTACAGTCATGCAAGATACGCAGTATTTT.

For this clonotype: It may be a read error: a sequence one base away is much more abundant. The chain has TRBV28 and TRBJ2-3, with D perhaps TRBD2 (5 bases). CDR1 and CDR2 (germline): MDHEN, SYDVKM. This CDR3 has 15 residues. V lost 8 bases, J lost 2 bases, and 17 bases lay in between. The CDR3 bases are TGTGCCAGCGGTCCTGGCGGGTCGTTCACAGATACGCAGTATTTT. This encodes CASGPGGSFTDTQYF.

Comments on this clonotype: This could be a read error, since a much larger clone is one nucleotide away. V gene TRBV5-1 combines with J gene TRBJ1-6; possibly TRBD1 for D (6 bases). Germline lookup yields CDR1 SGHRS and CDR2 YFSETQ. V gave up 1 base and J gave up 11 bases, with 16 bases separating them. The CDR3 has 15 residues. CDR3 in amino acids: CASSLRGAIDPPLHF. For the CDR3, the DNA is TGCGCCAGCAGCTTGCGGGGGGCGATAGATCCACCCCTCCACTTT.

This clonotype was recorded a few times. The rearrangement links TRBV21-1 to TRBJ2-3. TRBV21-1 is shown as a pseudogene. There are 17 residues in the CDR3. CDR3 amino acids: CASRHKVATVMQDTQYF. Written as DNA, the CDR3 is TGTGCCAGCAGACATAAAGTAGCTACAGTCATGCAAGATACGCAGTATTTT.

This clonotype was detected many times. V gene TRBV5-3 combines with J gene TRBJ2-1; D not resolved. TRBV5-3 is flagged as an ORF with uncertain function. V was trimmed by 3 bases and J by 6 bases, leaving 7 bases between them. The CDR3 is 12 residues long. CDR3 sequence: CARSWSTNEQFF. CDR3 bases: TGTGCCAGAAGCTGGTCCACCAATGAGCAGTTCTTC.

This chain uses TRBV5-1 with TRBJ2-1, with no clear D. Germline V gene lookup returns CDR1 SGHRS and CDR2 YFSETQ. V was cut by 0 bases and J by 5 bases, with 9 bases left in between. The CDR3 is made up of 14 amino acids. CDR3: CASSLDGVDNEQFF. The CDR3 bases are TGCGCCAGCAGCTTGGATGGGGTCGACAATGAGCAGTTCTTC.

This clonotype was seen repeatedly, ten times or more. The chain couples TRBV27 to TRBJ2-1, with 11 bases identical to TRBD2. Trimming at V came to 2 bases and at J to 5 bases, leaving 8 bases not matched to a gene. The CDR3 totals 17 residues. CDR1 is MNHEY and CDR2 is SMNVEV in the germline V gene (reference sequence). The CDR3 reads CASSLLGLAGLNNEQFF. CDR3 in DNA: TGTGCCAGCAGTTTACTCGGACTAGCGGGTTTAAACAATGAGCAGTTCTTC.

As regards this clonotype: A single base separates this from a much larger clone, so it may be a read error. The conserved phenylalanine or tryptophan is not found at the CDR3 terminus, so this likely reflects a read error. The chain has TRBV9 and TRBJ1-6, with TRBD1 matching 9 bases. J lost 9 bases, V lost 2 bases, and 3 bases had no gene match. There are 14 residues in the CDR3. Germline assignment: CDR1 SGDLS and CDR2 YYNGEE. The CDR3 region is CASSVEQGASPLHI. CDR3 DNA sequence: TGTGCCAGCAGCGTTGAACAGGGGGCTTCACCCCTCCACATT.

Turning to this clonotype: Given a much more abundant clone one base away, this may be a read error. CDR3 amino acids: CASRWRGSGVDMQYF. CDR3 bases: TGTGCCAGTAGGTGGCGGGGGAGCGGTGTAGATATGCAGTATTTT. V gene TRBV6-5 combines with J gene TRBJ2-1, with 7 bases fitting TRBD2. The end of the DNA aligns better with TRBJ2-3, so the J call may be wrong. From germline, CDR1 is MNHEY and CDR2 SVGAGI. This CDR3 has 15 amino acids.

In this sample, this clonotype turned up many times. The chain uses TRBV12-2 and TRBJ1-2. TRBV12-2 is annotated as a pseudogene. The CDR3 has 17 amino acids. The CDR3 reads CASRTLWTPRKTYGYTF. For the CDR3, the DNA is TGTGCAAGTCGCACCCTCTGGACTCCACGAAAGACCTATGGCTACACCTTC.

This chain links TRBV2 with TRBJ1-2; D not certain. The CDR3 sequence is 15 residues long. The germline CDR1 and CDR2 sequences are SNHLY and FYNNEI. V lost 7 bases and J lost 1, with 16 bases in between. CDR3 coding DNA: TGTGCCAGCACTGCAGTTGGCGGCTTTAACTATGGCTACACCTTC. Translated: CASTAVGGFNYGYTF. Combining the CDR3 with reference TRBV2 and TRBJ1-2 gives the whole variable domain EPEVTQTPSHQVTQMGQEVILRCVPISNHLYFYWYRQILGQKVEFLVSFYNNEISEKSEIFDDQFSVERPDGSNFTLKIRSTKLEDSAMYFCASTAVGGFNYGYTFGSGTRLTVV.

The sample holds one count of this clonotype. A single base separates this from a much larger clone, so it may be a read error. The chain links TRBV7-9 to TRBJ2-5, with 7 bases fitting TRBD1. There are 15 residues in the CDR3. CDR1 is SEHNR, CDR2 FQNEAQ, per germline (reference sequence). This CDR3 is CASSLRGQPLDEQHF. The DNA of the CDR3 is TGTGCCAGCAGCTTAAGGGGACAGCCTCTGGACGAGCAGCACTTC. The full variable domain, with the rest looked up from reference TRBV7-9 and TRBJ2-5, is DTGVSQNPRHKITKRGQNVTFRCDPISEHNRLYWYRQTLGQGPEFLTYFQNEAQLEKSRLLSDRFSAERPKGSFSTLEIQRTEQGDSAMYLCASSLRGQPLDEQHFGPGTRLLVL.

This clonotype has only a few counts. DNA for the CDR3: TGTGCCAGCAGTTTTCGTCTGACTACTACTCTCCTAGGGAATGAGCAGTTCTTC. Encoded protein: CASSFRLTTTLLGNEQFF. This chain links TRBV12-3 or TRBV12-4 with TRBJ2-1; a weak D match, TRBD2 (5 bases). The germline V and J ends were trimmed by 3 bases and 7 bases, with 25 bases remaining between them. This CDR3 has 18 amino acids.

At least ten counts were recorded for this clonotype. The chain links TRBV20-1 to TRBJ1-5; 7 bases align to TRBD1. V gave up 5 bases and J gave up 3 bases; unmatched junction bases: 7. Per germline, CDR1 DFQATT and CDR2 SNEGSKA (reference sequence). This CDR3 region has 14 residues. This chain's CDR3 is CSAGGDRDNQPQHF. CDR3 nucleotides: TGCAGTGCTGGAGGAGACAGGGACAATCAGCCCCAGCATTTT.

Of note for this clonotype: A read error is possible here, since a much larger clone lies one base away. The rearrangement links TRBV7-9 to TRBJ1-3; a possible D gene is TRBD1 (5 bases). This CDR3 has 13 amino acids. Germline CDR1 reads SEHNR; CDR2 reads FQNEAQ (reference sequence). The V and J ends lost 8 bases and 0 bases respectively, with 8 bases between them. DNA for the CDR3: TGTGCCAGCGCAGGGAGCTCTGGAAACACCATATATTTT. This gives the protein CASAGSSGNTIYF.

This clonotype has a count of ten or more. The chain links TRBV7-4 to TRBJ1-2; D is undetermined. CDR1 and CDR2 from the germline V gene are SGHVT and SQSDAQ. V lost 5 bases and J 4 bases, leaving 23 bases between the germline ends. The length of the CDR3 is 17 residues. The CDR3 loop is CASSHRVSARKTYGYTF. The CDR3 DNA reads as TGTGCCAGCAGCCACAGAGTTTCAGCTCGAAAGACCTATGGCTACACCTTC.

This clonotype occurred many times. This chain uses TRBV6-2 or TRBV6-3 with TRBJ1-1; D is perhaps TRBD1 (6 bases). Looked up from germline, CDR1 is MNHEY and CDR2 is SVGEGT. There are 13 residues in the CDR3. V lost 2 bases to trimming and J lost 7 bases, with 11 bases between them. The chain's CDR3 is CASSYGQFFEAFF. CDR3 DNA sequence: TGTGCCAGCAGTTACGGACAGTTTTTTGAAGCTTTCTTT.

This chain links TRBV4-2 with TRBJ2-5, with D possibly matching TRBD1 (5 bases). This CDR3 contains 15 residues. The germline gives CDR1 LGHNA, CDR2 YNFKEQ. V gave up 0 bases and J gave up 2 bases, with 10 bases separating them. CDR3 residues: CASSQDRRTQETQYF. The CDR3, as DNA: TGTGCCAGCAGCCAAGATCGGCGGACACAAGAGACCCAGTACTTC.